This T cell receptor (beta chain) appears in the sequencing data of a study of blood T cell repertoires in COVID-19. Study in general: The samples span acute and convalescent COVID-19 from the United States, Italy and Spain. T cells, B-cell-depleted T cells, or PBMCs provided the cDNA or gDNA that served as material.

Original analysis: Reference gene primers were amplified, and this amplification served to estimate nucleated cell counts. Clones were read by immunoSEQ multiplex PCR, and TCRdb kept only the in-frame ones, dropping some. V and J calls and clone size are given by that table; D and trimming were obtained from the DNA. The profile shows under 200,000 clones, 80% to 85% of them singletons. Germline CDR1 and CDR2: KGHSH and LQKENI. The CDR3 contains 16 residues. V trimming: 4 bases; J trimming: 5 bases; junction bases outside the gene matches: 11. This sequence originates from a woman under 40 with acute or convalescent COVID-19. The sequenced material came from peripheral blood. The rearrangement joins TRBV18 to TRBJ2-5, with 9 bases aligning to TRBD1. The CDR3 sequence is CASSLFGTGNPETQYF. The CDR3 region has the DNA TGTGCCAGCTCACTGTTTGGGACAGGGAATCCGGAGACCCAGTACTTC.